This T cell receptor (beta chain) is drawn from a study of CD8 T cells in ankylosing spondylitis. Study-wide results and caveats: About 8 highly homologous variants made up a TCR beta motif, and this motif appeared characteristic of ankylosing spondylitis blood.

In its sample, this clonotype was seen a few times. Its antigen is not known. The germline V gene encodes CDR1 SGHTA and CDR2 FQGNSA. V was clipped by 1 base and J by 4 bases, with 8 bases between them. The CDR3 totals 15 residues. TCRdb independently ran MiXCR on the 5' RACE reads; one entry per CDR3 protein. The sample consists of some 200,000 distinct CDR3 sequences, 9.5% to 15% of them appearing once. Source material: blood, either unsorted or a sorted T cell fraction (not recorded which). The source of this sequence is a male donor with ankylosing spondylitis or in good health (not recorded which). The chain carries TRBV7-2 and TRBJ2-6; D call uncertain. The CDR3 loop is CASSLVPSGANVLTF. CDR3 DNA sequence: TGTGCCAGCAGCTTAGTCCCCTCGGGGGCCAACGTCCTGACTTTC.